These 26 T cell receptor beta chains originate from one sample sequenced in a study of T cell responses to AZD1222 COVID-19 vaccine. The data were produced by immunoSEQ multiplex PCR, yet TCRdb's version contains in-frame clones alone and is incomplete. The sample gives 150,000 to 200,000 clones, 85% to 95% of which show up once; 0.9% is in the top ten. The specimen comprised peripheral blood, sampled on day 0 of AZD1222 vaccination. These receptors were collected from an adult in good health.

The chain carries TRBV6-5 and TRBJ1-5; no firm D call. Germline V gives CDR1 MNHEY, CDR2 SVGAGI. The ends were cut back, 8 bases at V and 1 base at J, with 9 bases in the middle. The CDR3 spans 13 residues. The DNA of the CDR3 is TGTGCCAGCGGCCCACCGAGCAATCAGCCCCAGCATTTT. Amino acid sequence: CASGPPSNQPQHF.

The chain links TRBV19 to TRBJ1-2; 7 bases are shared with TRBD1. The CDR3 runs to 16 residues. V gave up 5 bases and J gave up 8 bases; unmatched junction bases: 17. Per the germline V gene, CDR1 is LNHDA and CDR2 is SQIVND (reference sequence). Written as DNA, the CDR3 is TGTGCCAGTAGTGTAACCCGGACAGGCCAAGGTCGGGGCTACACCTTC. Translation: CASSVTRTGQGRGYTF.

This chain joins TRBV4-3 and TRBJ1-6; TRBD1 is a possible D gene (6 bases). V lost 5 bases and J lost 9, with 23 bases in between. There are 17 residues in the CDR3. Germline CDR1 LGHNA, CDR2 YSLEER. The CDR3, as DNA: TGCGCCAGCAGCAGAATACAGGGTAATGCGGACCTTTCACCCCTCCACTTT. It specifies CASSRIQGNADLSPLHF.

CDR3 bases: TGTGCCAGCAGCCAAGATCAACGGGACCTCTATGGCTACACCTTC. It encodes CASSQDQRDLYGYTF. This chain links TRBV14 with TRBJ1-2, with D perhaps TRBD1 (5 bases). The CDR3 is made up of 15 amino acids. Per germline, CDR1 SGHDN and CDR2 FVKESK. V was cut by 0 bases and J by 4 bases, with 12 bases left in between.

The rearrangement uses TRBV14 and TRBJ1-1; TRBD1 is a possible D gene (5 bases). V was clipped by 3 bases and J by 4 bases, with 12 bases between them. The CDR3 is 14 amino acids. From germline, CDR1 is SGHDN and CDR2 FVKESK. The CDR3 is CASSQVGGGTEAFF. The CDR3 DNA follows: TGTGCCAGCAGCCAGGTGGGGGGGGGCACTGAAGCTTTCTTT.

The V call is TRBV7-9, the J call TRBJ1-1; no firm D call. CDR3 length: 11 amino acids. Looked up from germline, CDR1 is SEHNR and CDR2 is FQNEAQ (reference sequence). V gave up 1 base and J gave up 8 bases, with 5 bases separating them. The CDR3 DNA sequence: TGTGCCAGCAGCTTAGTAGCAGAAGCTTTCTTT. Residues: CASSLVAEAFF.

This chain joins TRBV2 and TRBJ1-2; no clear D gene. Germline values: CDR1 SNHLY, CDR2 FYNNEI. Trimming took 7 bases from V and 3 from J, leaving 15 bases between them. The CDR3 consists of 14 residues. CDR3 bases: TGTGCCAGCACCGGGCGGACTGAAGACTATGGCTACACCTTC. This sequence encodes CASTGRTEDYGYTF.

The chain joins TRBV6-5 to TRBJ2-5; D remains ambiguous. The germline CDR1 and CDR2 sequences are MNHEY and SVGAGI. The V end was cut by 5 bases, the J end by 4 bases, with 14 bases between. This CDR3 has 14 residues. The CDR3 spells CASSPPGGGETQYF. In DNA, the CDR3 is TGTGCCAGCAGTCCCCCCGGCGGTGGAGAGACCCAGTACTTC.

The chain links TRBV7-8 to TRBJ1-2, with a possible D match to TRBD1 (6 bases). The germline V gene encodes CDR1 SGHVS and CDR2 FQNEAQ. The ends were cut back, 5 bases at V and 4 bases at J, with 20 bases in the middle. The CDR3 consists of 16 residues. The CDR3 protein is CASSLQKGELGYGYTF. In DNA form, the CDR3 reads TGTGCCAGCAGCCTTCAGAAGGGGGAGCTAGGCTATGGCTACACCTTC. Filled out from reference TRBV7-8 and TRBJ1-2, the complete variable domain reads GAGVSQSPRYKVAKRGQDVALRCDPISGHVSLFWYQQALGQGPEFLTYFQNEAQLDKSGLPSDRFFAERPEGSVSTLKIQRTQQEDSAVYLCASSLQKGELGYGYTFGSGTRLTVV.

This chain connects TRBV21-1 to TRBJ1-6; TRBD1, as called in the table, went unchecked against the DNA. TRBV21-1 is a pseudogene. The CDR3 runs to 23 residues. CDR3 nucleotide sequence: TGTGCCAGCAGCAAAGAAGATCGGCTGGACCGTCCCGACAGGGCCGAGAGTAATTCACCCCTCCACTTT. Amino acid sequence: CASSKEDRLDRPDRAESNSPLHF.

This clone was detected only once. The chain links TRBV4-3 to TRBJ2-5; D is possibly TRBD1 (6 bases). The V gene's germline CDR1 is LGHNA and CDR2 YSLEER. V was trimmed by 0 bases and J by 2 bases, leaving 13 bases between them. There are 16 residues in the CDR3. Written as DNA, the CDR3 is TGCGCCAGCAGCCAAGATTCTAGGACAGCGCAAGAGACCCAGTACTTC. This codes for CASSQDSRTAQETQYF.

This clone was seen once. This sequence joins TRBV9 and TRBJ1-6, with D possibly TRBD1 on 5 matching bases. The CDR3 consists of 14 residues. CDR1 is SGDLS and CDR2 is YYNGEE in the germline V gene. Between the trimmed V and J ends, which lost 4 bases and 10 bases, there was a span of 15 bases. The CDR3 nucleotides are TGTGCCAGCAGCCCGGGGGGTCTGCGATCACCCCTCCACTTT. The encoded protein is CASSPGGLRSPLHF.

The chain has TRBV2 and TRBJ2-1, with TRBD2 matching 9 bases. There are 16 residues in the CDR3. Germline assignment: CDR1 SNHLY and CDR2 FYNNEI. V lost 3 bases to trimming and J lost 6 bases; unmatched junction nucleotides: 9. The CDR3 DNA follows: TGTGCCAGCAGTGATCCCGGCGGGGGGGCTGGCAATGAGCAGTTCTTC. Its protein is CASSDPGGGAGNEQFF.

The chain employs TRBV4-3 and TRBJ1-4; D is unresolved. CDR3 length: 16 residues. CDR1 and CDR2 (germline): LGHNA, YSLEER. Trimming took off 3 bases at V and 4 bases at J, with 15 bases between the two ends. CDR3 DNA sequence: TGCGCCAGCAGCCAGCGGTCCGGCGGCTTTAATGAAAAACTGTTTTTT. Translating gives CASSQRSGGFNEKLFF.

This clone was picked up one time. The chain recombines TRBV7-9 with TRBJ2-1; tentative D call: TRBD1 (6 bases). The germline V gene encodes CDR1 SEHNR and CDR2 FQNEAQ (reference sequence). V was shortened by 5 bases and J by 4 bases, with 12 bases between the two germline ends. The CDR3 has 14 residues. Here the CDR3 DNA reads TGTGCCAGCAGCCCCGGGACAACGTACAATGAGCAGTTCTTC. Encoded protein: CASSPGTTYNEQFF.

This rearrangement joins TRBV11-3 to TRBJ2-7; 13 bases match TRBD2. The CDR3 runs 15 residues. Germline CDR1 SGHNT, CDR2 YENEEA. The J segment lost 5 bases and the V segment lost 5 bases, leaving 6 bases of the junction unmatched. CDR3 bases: TGTGCCAGCAGCAAAGGGACTAGCGGGGTCGACGAGCAGTACTTC. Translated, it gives CASSKGTSGVDEQYF. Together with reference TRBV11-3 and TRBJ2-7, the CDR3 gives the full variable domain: EAGVVQSPRYKIIEKKQPVAFWCNPISGHNTLYWYLQNLGQGPELLIRYENEEAVDDSQLPKDRFSAERLKGVDSTLKIQPAELGDSAVYLCASSKGTSGVDEQYFGPGTRLTVT.

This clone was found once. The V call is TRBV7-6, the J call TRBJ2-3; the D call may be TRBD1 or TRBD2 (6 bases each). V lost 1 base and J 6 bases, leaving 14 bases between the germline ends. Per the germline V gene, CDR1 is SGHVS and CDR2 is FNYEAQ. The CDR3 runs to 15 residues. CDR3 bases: TGTGCCAGCAGCTTAGGGGGGGCCCGGTCGGATACGCAGTATTTT. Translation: CASSLGGARSDTQYF.

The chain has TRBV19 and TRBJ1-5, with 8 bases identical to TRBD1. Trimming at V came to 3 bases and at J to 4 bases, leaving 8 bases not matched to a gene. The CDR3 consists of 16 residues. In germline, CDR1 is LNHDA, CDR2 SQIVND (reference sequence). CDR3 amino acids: CASSIVDRERNQPQHF. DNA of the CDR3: TGTGCCAGTAGTATTGTGGACAGGGAGAGAAATCAGCCCCAGCATTTT.

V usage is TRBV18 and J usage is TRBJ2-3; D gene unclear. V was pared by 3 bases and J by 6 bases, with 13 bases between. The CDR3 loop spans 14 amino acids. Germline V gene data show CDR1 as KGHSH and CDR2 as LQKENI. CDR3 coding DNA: TGTGCCAGCTCACCGCGAAATATAGGGGATACGCAGTATTTT. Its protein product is CASSPRNIGDTQYF.

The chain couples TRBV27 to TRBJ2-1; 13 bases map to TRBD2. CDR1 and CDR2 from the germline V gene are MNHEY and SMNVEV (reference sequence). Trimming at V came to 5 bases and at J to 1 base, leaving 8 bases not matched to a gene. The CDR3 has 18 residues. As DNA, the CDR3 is TGTGCCAGCAGTCCTACTCCGGGACTAGCGGGGTCCTACAATGAGCAGTTCTTC. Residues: CASSPTPGLAGSYNEQFF.

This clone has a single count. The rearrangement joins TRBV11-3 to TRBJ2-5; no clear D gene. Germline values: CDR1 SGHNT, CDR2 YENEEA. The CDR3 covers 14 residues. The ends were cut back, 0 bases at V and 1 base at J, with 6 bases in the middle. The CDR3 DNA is TGTGCCAGCAGCTTAGATGCGATCCAAGAGACCCAGTACTTC. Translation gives CASSLDAIQETQYF.

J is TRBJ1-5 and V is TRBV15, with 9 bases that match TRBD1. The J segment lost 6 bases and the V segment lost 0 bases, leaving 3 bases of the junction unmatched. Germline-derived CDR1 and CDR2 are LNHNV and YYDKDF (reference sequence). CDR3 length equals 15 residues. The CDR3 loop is CATSRDPGQGQPQHF. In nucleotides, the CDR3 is TGTGCCACCAGCAGAGATCCGGGACAGGGTCAGCCCCAGCATTTT.

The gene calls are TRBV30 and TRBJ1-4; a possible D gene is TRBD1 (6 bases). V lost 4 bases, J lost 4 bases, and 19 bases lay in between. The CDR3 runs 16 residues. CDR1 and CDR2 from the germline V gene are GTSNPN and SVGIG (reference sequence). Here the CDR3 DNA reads TGTGCCTGGAAACCCAAAGGAGGGGGGGGTAATGAAAAACTGTTTTTT. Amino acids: CAWKPKGGGGNEKLFF.

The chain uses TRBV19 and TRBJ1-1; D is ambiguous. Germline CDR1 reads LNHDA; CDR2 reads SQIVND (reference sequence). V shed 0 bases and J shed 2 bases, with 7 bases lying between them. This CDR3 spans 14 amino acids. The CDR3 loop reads CASSIEWANTEAFF. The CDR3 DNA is TGTGCCAGTAGTATAGAGTGGGCCAACACTGAAGCTTTCTTT.

The CDR3 nucleotides are TGTGCCAGCAGCTTGGATCGGACAGGGAACTATGGCTACACCTTC. Translating it yields CASSLDRTGNYGYTF. This chain links TRBV5-6 with TRBJ1-2; 8 nucleotides match TRBD1. J gave up 2 bases and V 0 bases, and 3 bases lay outside the gene matches. Germline V CDR1 and CDR2: SGHDT, YYEEEE. This CDR3 spans 15 amino acids.

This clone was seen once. The CDR3 is CASTSAGFNYGYTF. The CDR3 DNA sequence: TGTGCCAGCACCTCGGCAGGGTTTAACTATGGCTACACCTTC. The chain links TRBV28 to TRBJ1-2; a possible D gene is TRBD1 (5 bases). This CDR3 has 14 residues. V lost 7 bases to trimming and J lost 1 base, with 13 bases between them. Per the germline V gene, CDR1 is MDHEN and CDR2 is SYDVKM.